This T cell receptor beta chain was documented in a study of control samples from healthy donors and cancer patients (dated by TCRdb to 2018 to 2021). For this clone: What antigen it recognizes has not been identified. Per-base qualities were not stored, and no clone one base away is much larger.

Receptors were amplified or captured by the immunoSEQ multiplex PCR assay. TCRdb obtained this table from immuneACCESS and retained in-frame rearrangements with V and J assigned. These tables miss some clones; where compared with another copy, unresolved V genes account for less than half of the shortfall, and the remainder is unexplained. The sample table holds some 220,000 clones, of which just under 95% were seen once. Together, the top ten hold around 1.5% of the sample. This clonotype originated in a man aged 50-59 years in good health. Sequencing was done on a sample of blood.

The CDR3: CASSSTSGGAYEQFF. The sequenced DNA is TGTGCCAGCAGCTCCACTAGCGGGGGGGCCTATGAGCAGTTCTTC. The rearranged segments are TRBV7-2 and TRBJ2-1, with 13 junctional bases fitting TRBD2. From the cysteine through the phenylalanine, the CDR3 covers 15 amino acids. The only DNA kept is the CDR3, 45 bases in frame from the first base. Trimming removed 4 bases from V and 8 bases from J; the gene matches leave 5 bases unexplained. CDR1 and CDR2 (SGHTA, FQGNSA) derive from the germline V gene.